One and the same sample provided the 22 T cell receptor beta chains below, sequenced in a study of cytomegalovirus exposure and HLA in healthy donors. Primers: 60 Vbeta forward and 13 Jbeta reverse. Libraries were prepared by immunoSEQ multiplex PCR; TCRdb keeps only in-frame clonotypes and omits some of them. The table includes some 190,000 clones, around four fifths detected once. The sample comprised PBMCs. The receptors stem from a man aged 18 to 30 in good health and CMV-seronegative.

The chain is built from TRBV30 and TRBJ1-3; D remains ambiguous. The CDR3 has 15 residues. The V and J ends lost 0 bases and 0 bases respectively, with 9 bases between them. The germline V gene encodes CDR1 GTSNPN and CDR2 SVGIG (reference sequence). The CDR3 reads CAWSVELLSGNTIYF. CDR3 DNA: TGTGCCTGGAGTGTAGAGCTGCTCTCTGGAAACACCATATATTTT.

The chain links TRBV11-2 to TRBJ2-5, with D perhaps matching TRBD2 (7 bases). Trimming pared 1 base from V and 3 bases from J, leaving 9 bases between. CDR1 and CDR2 (germline): SGHAT, FQNNGV. This CDR3 has 14 residues. CDR3 residues: CASSLAGGKETQYF. CDR3 DNA sequence: TGTGCCAGCAGCTTAGCGGGGGGCAAAGAGACCCAGTACTTC.

The V gene is TRBV2, the J gene TRBJ2-3; D might be TRBD2 (6 bases). V lost 1 base and J 7 bases, leaving 18 bases between the germline ends. In germline, CDR1 is SNHLY, CDR2 FYNNEI. This CDR3 has 16 amino acids. The CDR3 protein is CASSEGYGGVLNTQYF. The CDR3 DNA follows: TGTGCCAGCAGTGAAGGGTACGGCGGGGTCTTAAATACGCAGTATTTT.

This chain connects TRBV5-4 to TRBJ1-2; 7 bases match TRBD1. There are 14 residues in the CDR3. Germline V gene data show CDR1 as SGHNT and CDR2 as YYREEE (reference sequence). V lost 3 bases and J lost 4; bases outside the gene matches: 6. The CDR3 spells CASSSPTGAYGYTF. The CDR3 DNA reads as TGTGCCAGCAGCTCCCCCACAGGGGCCTATGGCTACACCTTC.

This clone was seen more than once but under ten times. The V call is TRBV6-5, the J call TRBJ2-5, with D perhaps TRBD1 (6 bases). This CDR3 is 14 amino acids long. Trimming stripped 2 bases from V and 6 bases from J, with 13 bases between. The germline CDR1 and CDR2 sequences are MNHEY and SVGAGI. The CDR3 loop is CASSYTRGSKTQYF. The CDR3 DNA reads TGTGCCAGCAGTTACACCAGGGGTTCCAAGACCCAGTACTTC.

The rearrangement links TRBV30 to TRBJ1-6; maybe TRBD1 (5 bases). The CDR3 totals 13 residues. V lost 1 base to trimming and J lost 7 bases, with 8 bases between them. CDR1 is GTSNPN, CDR2 SVGIG, per germline (reference sequence). CDR3 residues: CAWSAGFNSPLHF. The CDR3 DNA reads TGTGCCTGGAGTGCAGGGTTCAATTCACCCCTCCACTTT.

The chain uses TRBV19 and TRBJ1-5; the match to TRBD1 covers 12 bases. V gave up 6 bases and J gave up 0 bases; unmatched junction bases: 6. Germline CDR1 LNHDA, CDR2 SQIVND (reference sequence). The CDR3 consists of 17 residues. The CDR3 sequence is CASSPGQGAYSNQPQHF. CDR3 nucleotide sequence: TGTGCCAGTAGCCCGGGACAGGGGGCTTATAGCAATCAGCCCCAGCATTTT.

The chain uses TRBV2 and TRBJ2-3; perhaps TRBD2 as D (6 bases). CDR3 size: 18 residues. CDR1 is SNHLY and CDR2 is FYNNEI in the germline V gene. V shed 9 bases and J shed 1 base, with 26 bases lying between them. CDR3 sequence: CARICRDSIPFRTDTQYF. DNA of the CDR3: TGTGCCAGGATATGCCGGGACTCCATCCCATTCCGCACAGATACGCAGTATTTT.

This clone was recorded only once. This sequence joins TRBV7-2 and TRBJ2-6; no clear D. This CDR3 contains 16 residues. Germline CDR1 and CDR2: SGHTA and FQGNSA. Trimming removed 2 bases from V and 0 bases from J, with 8 bases in between. The CDR3 nucleotides are TGTGCCAGCAGCTTATCATCGAGCTCTGGGGCCAACGTCCTGACTTTC. This gives the protein CASSLSSSSGANVLTF.

For this clone: Different DNA sequences within this sample yield the same CDR3. CDR3 in amino acids: CAVLPWAGFSYGYTF. CDR3 bases: TGTGCCGTATTACCCTGGGCGGGGTTTTCCTATGGCTACACCTTC. The chain uses TRBV7-9 and TRBJ1-2; D is unclear. Deletions cut 11 bases from V and 4 bases from J, with 23 bases between. Germline-derived CDR1 and CDR2 are SEHNR and FQNEAQ (reference sequence). The CDR3 covers 15 residues. The full variable domain, rest sourced from reference TRBV7-9 and TRBJ1-2, is DTGVSQNPRHKITKRGQNVTFRCDPISEHNRLYWYRQTLGQGPEFLTYFQNEAQLEKSRLLSDRFSAERPKGSFSTLEIQRTEQGDSAMYLCAVLPWAGFSYGYTFGSGTRLTVV.

The chain has TRBV29-1 and TRBJ2-3, with 11 bases that match TRBD1. Per germline, CDR1 SQVTM and CDR2 ANQGSEA. The CDR3 extends over 13 amino acids. Germline trimming cut 7 bases from V and 4 bases from J; bases unmatched to any gene: 4. The CDR3 DNA reads TGCAGCGCTGGACAGGGGGCATCAGATACGCAGTATTTT. Translated, it gives CSAGQGASDTQYF.

J is TRBJ2-1 and V is TRBV6-1, with D perhaps matching TRBD2 (5 bases). Trimming took 2 bases from V and 2 from J, leaving 22 bases between them. The germline V gene has CDR1 MNHNS and CDR2 SASEGT. This CDR3 region has 19 residues. CDR3 loop: CASSEKREWGKPTYNEQFF. The CDR3 DNA sequence: TGTGCCAGCAGTGAAAAGAGGGAGTGGGGAAAGCCTACCTACAATGAGCAGTTCTTC.

J is TRBJ2-2 and V is TRBV14; tentative D call: TRBD2 (6 bases). CDR1 and CDR2 from the germline V gene are SGHDN and FVKESK. The CDR3 covers 16 residues. Trimming took 2 bases from V and 7 from J, leaving 17 bases between them. The CDR3 nucleotides are TGTGCCAGCAGCCAAAAGGGTCGGGAGCGGAGCGGGGAGCTGTTTTTT. Its protein product is CASSQKGRERSGELFF.

This clone was seen more than once but under ten times. This chain links TRBV27 with TRBJ2-1; TRBD2 agrees at 9 bases. V lost 3 bases and J lost 4; bases outside the gene matches: 10. CDR3 size: 17 residues. Germline CDR1 reads MNHEY; CDR2 reads SMNVEV (reference sequence). This chain's CDR3 is CASSFAGGPLMYNEQFF. The CDR3 coding sequence is TGTGCCAGCAGTTTTGCGGGAGGGCCCTTAATGTACAATGAGCAGTTCTTC.

The V call is TRBV5-6, the J call TRBJ2-1; no firm D call. Per the germline V gene, CDR1 is SGHDT and CDR2 is YYEEEE. The CDR3 totals 14 residues. Trimming cost V 0 bases and J 0 bases, with 4 bases left between them. The CDR3 region is CASSLGSSYNEQFF. DNA of the CDR3: TGTGCCAGCAGCTTGGGCAGCTCCTACAATGAGCAGTTCTTC. Full variable domain (remainder filled in from reference TRBV5-6 and TRBJ2-1): DAGVTQSPTHLIKTRGQQVTLRCSPKSGHDTVSWYQQALGQGPQFIFQYYEEEERQRGNFPDRFSGHQFPNYSSELNVNALLLGDSALYLCASSLGSSYNEQFFGPGTRLTVL.

The J gene is TRBJ2-3, the V gene TRBV7-9, with D possibly matching TRBD2 (5 bases). CDR1 is SEHNR, CDR2 FQNEAQ, per germline (reference sequence). The V end was cut by 5 bases, the J end by 2 bases, with 11 bases between. CDR3 length equals 14 residues. CDR3 nucleotide sequence: TGTGCCAGCAGCGCCCTGGACTCCACAGATACGCAGTATTTT. As protein: CASSALDSTDTQYF.

J is TRBJ2-3 and V is TRBV6-4; D possibly corresponds to TRBD1 (5 bases). Looked up from germline, CDR1 is MRHNA and CDR2 is SNTAGT. V shed 6 bases and J shed 0 bases, with 13 bases lying between them. This CDR3 is built from 15 residues. The CDR3 DNA reads as TGTGCCAGCAGCGCAGGGATCGCTAGCACAGATACGCAGTATTTT. Residues: CASSAGIASTDTQYF.

The chain is built from TRBV7-6 and TRBJ2-5; the match to TRBD2 covers 8 bases. Germline CDR1 SGHVS, CDR2 FNYEAQ. CDR3 length: 17 residues. The junction had 11 bases not matched to a gene; V was cut back by 4 bases and J by 1 base. This chain's CDR3 is CASSWSPTSGIQETQYF. The CDR3 bases are TGTGCCAGCAGCTGGAGTCCAACTAGCGGAATCCAAGAGACCCAGTACTTC.

V gene TRBV27 combines with J gene TRBJ2-7, with 7 bases identical to TRBD1. After removal of 6 bases from V and 0 bases from J, the junction contained 5 bases not matched to a gene. The CDR3 is made up of 14 amino acids. CDR1 MNHEY and CDR2 SMNVEV come from the germline V gene (reference sequence). The CDR3 DNA reads TGTGCCAGCAGCCCCTCAGGGGGCTCCTACGAGCAGTACTTC. This codes for CASSPSGGSYEQYF.

The V and J genes are TRBV9 and TRBJ1-2; perhaps TRBD1 as D (6 bases). The germline CDR1 and CDR2 sequences are SGDLS and YYNGEE. The CDR3 consists of 13 residues. The V end was cut by 3 bases, the J end by 6 bases, with 12 bases between. CDR3 region: CASSDRVVDGYTF. For the CDR3, the DNA is TGTGCCAGCAGCGACAGGGTAGTCGATGGCTACACCTTC.

The chain combines TRBV7-9 with TRBJ2-5, with 8 nucleotides matching TRBD2. Germline values: CDR1 SEHNR, CDR2 FQNEAQ (reference sequence). After removal of 0 bases from V and 5 bases from J, the junction contained 5 bases not matched to a gene. The CDR3 covers 15 residues. In nucleotides, the CDR3 is TGTGCCAGCAGCTTAGCAGGACTAGCTTTCGAGACCCAGTACTTC. It translates to CASSLAGLAFETQYF.

This chain links TRBV19 with TRBJ1-1; 8 bases agree with TRBD1. This CDR3 is 16 amino acids long. Per the germline V gene, CDR1 is LNHDA and CDR2 is SQIVND (reference sequence). The junction had 9 bases not matched to a gene; V was cut back by 5 bases and J by 1 base. CDR3 protein: CASSPRTGRGNTEAFF. CDR3 sequence (DNA): TGTGCCAGTAGTCCCCGGACAGGGCGAGGGAACACTGAAGCTTTCTTT.